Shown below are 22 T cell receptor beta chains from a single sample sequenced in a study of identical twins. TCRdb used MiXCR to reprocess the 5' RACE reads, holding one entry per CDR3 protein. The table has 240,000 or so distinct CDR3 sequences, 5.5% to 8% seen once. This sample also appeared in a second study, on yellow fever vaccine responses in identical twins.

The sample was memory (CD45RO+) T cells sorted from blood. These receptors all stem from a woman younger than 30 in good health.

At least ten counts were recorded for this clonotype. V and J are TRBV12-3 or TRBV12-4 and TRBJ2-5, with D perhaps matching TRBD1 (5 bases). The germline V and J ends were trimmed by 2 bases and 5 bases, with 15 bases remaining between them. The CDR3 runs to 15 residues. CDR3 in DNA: TGTGCCAGCAGTTTATTCGGCAGGGATGGCGAGACCCAGTACTTC. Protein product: CASSLFGRDGETQYF.

The CDR3 is CSARGGGAGEQFF. The CDR3, as DNA: TGCAGTGCTAGAGGCGGGGGGGCAGGTGAGCAGTTCTTC. The chain couples TRBV20-1 to TRBJ2-1, with 9 bases matching TRBD2. Germline values: CDR1 DFQATT, CDR2 SNEGSKA (reference sequence). The V gene end was trimmed by 1 base and the J gene end by 9 bases; junction bases not matched to a gene: 4. The CDR3 loop spans 13 amino acids.

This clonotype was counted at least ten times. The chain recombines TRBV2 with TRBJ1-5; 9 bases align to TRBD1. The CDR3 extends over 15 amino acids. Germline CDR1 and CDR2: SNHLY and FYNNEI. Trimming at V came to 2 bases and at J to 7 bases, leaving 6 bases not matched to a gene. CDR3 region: CASSERGQGFQPQHF. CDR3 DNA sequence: TGTGCCAGCAGTGAACGGGGACAGGGTTTCCAGCCCCAGCATTTT. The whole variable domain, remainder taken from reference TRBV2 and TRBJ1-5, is EPEVTQTPSHQVTQMGQEVILRCVPISNHLYFYWYRQILGQKVEFLVSFYNNEISEKSEIFDDQFSVERPDGSNFTLKIRSTKLEDSAMYFCASSERGQGFQPQHFGDGTRLSIL.

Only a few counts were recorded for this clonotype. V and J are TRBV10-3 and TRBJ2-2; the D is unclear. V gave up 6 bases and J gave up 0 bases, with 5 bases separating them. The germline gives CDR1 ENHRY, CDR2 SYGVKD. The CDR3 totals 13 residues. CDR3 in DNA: TGTGCCATCAGGGAACCGAACACCGGGGAGCTGTTTTTT. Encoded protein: CAIREPNTGELFF.

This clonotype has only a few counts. CDR3 coding DNA: TGTGCCAGCAGCTTTACAGGCTATCGGGAGACCCAGTACTTC. The encoded protein is CASSFTGYRETQYF. The rearrangement joins TRBV7-8 to TRBJ2-5, with D tentatively TRBD1 (5 bases). This CDR3 contains 14 residues. Between the trimmed V and J ends, which lost 3 bases and 5 bases, there was a span of 13 bases. The germline V gene encodes CDR1 SGHVS and CDR2 FQNEAQ.

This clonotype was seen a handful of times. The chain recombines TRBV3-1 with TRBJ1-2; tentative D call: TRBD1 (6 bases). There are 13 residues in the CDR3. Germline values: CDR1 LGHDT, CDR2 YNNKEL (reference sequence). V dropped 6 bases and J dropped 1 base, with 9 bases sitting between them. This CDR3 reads CASRKDSNYGYTF. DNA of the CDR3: TGTGCCAGCAGAAAGGACAGTAACTATGGCTACACCTTC.

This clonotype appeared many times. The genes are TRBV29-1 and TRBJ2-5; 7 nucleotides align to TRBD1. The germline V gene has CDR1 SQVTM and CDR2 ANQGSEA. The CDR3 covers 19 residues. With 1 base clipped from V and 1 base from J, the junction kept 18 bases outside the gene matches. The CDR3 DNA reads TGCAGCGTTGAAGGAGGGACAGTCAACCTAGGGGCCATCCAAGAGACCCAGTACTTC. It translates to CSVEGGTVNLGAIQETQYF.

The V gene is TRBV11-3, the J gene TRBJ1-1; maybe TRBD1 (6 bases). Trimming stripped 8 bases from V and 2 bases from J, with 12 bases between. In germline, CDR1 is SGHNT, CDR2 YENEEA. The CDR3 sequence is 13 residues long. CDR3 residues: CASGTGFNTEAFF. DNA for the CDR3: TGTGCCAGCGGAACAGGGTTTAACACTGAAGCTTTCTTT.

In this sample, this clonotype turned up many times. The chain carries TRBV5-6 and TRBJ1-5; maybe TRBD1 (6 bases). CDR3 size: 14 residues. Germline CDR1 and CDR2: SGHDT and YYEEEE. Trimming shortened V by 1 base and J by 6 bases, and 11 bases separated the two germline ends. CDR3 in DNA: TGTGCCAGCAGCTTGTACGCAGGGGTTCAGCCCCAGCATTTT. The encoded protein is CASSLYAGVQPQHF.

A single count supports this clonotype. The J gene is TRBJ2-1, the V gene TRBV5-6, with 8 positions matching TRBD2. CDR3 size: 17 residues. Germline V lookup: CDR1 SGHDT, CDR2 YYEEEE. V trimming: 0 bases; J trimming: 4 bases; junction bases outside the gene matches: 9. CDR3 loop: CASSLVVGLGAYNEQFF. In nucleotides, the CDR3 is TGTGCCAGCAGCTTGGTTGTGGGACTAGGGGCTTACAATGAGCAGTTCTTC.

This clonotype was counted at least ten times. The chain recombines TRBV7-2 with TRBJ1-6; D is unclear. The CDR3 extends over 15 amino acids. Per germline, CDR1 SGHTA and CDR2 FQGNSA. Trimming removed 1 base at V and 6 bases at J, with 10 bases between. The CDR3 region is CASSLGPESNSPLHF. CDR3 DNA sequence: TGTGCCAGCAGCTTAGGCCCGGAGAGTAATTCACCCCTCCACTTT.

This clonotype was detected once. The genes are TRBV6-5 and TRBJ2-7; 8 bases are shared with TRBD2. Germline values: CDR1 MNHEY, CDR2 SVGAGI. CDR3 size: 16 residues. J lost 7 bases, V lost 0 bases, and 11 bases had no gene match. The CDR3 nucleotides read TGTGCCAGCAGTTACTCGGTAGTAGCGGGACGGAGTGAGCAGTACTTC. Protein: CASSYSVVAGRSEQYF.

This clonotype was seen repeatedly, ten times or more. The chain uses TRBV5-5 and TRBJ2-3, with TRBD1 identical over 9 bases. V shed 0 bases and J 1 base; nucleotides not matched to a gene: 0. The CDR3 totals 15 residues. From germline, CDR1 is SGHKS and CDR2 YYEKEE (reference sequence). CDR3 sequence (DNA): TGTGCCAGCAGCTTGGGGGACAGGGGCACAGATACGCAGTATTTT. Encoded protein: CASSLGDRGTDTQYF.

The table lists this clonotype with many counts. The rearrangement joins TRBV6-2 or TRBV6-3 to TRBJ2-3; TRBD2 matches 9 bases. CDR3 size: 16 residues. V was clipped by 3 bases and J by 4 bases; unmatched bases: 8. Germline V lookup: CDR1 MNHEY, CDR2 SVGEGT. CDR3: CASSYGAGGWADTQYF. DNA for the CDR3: TGTGCCAGCAGTTATGGAGCGGGGGGCTGGGCAGATACGCAGTATTTT.

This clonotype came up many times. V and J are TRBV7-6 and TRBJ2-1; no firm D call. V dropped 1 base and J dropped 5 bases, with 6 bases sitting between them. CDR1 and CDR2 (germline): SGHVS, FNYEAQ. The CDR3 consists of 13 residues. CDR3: CASSLGLHNEQFF. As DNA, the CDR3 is TGTGCCAGCAGCTTAGGTCTACACAATGAGCAGTTCTTC.

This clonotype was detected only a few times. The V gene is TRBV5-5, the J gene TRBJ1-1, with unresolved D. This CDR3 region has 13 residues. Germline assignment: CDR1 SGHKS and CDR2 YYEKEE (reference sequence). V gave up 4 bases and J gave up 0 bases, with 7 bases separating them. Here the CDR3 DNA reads TGTGCCAGCAGCCCCCACCTGAACACTGAAGCTTTCTTT. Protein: CASSPHLNTEAFF.

The CDR3 region is CASRPLAGGADTQYF. For the CDR3, the DNA is TGTGCCAGCAGGCCCCTAGCGGGAGGCGCAGATACGCAGTATTTT. The genes are TRBV6-1 and TRBJ2-3; 11 nucleotides align to TRBD2. The CDR3 is made up of 15 amino acids. V gave up 6 bases and J gave up 4 bases; unmatched junction bases: 6. CDR1 is MNHNS, CDR2 SASEGT, per germline.

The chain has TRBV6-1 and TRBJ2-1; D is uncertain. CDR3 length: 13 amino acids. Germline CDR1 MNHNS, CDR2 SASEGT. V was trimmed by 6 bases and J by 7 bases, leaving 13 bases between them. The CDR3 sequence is CASRGYGLNEQFF. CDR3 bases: TGTGCCAGCAGGGGGTATGGTTTGAATGAGCAGTTCTTC.

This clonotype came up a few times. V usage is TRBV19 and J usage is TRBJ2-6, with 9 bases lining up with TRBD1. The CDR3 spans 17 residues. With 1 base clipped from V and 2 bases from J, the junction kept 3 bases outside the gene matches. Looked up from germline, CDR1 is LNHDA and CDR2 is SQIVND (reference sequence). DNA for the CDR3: TGTGCCAGTAGTATAGGACAGGGGGAGGCTGGGGCCAACGTCCTGACTTTC. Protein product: CASSIGQGEAGANVLTF. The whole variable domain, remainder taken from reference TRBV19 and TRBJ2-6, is DGGITQSPKYLFRKEGQNVTLSCEQNLNHDAMYWYRQDPGQGLRLIYYSQIVNDFQKGDIAEGYSVSREKKESFPLTVTSAQKNPTAFYLCASSIGQGEAGANVLTFGAGSRLTVL.

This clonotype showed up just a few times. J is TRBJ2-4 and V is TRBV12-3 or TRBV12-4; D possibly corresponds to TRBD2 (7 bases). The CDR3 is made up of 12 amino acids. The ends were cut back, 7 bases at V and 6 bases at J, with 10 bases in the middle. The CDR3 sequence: CASTGGPNIQYF. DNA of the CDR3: TGTGCCAGCACGGGGGGCCCAAACATTCAGTACTTC.

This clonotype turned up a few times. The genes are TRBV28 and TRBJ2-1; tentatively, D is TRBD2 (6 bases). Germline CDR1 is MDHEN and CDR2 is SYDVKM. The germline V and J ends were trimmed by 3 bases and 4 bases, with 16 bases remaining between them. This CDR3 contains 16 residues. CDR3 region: CASSFLAGNSYNEQFF. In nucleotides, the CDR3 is TGTGCCAGCAGTTTTCTGGCGGGAAACTCTTACAATGAGCAGTTCTTC.

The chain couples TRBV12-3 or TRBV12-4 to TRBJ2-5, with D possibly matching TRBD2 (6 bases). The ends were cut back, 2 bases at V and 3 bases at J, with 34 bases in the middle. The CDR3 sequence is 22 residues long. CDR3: CASSLTGSRGGSAAGTKETQYF. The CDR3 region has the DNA TGTGCCAGCAGTTTAACGGGGTCGCGCGGAGGGTCCGCGGCCGGTACCAAAGAGACCCAGTACTTC.